These 2 T cell receptor beta chains originate from one sample sequenced in a study of tumor and adjacent non-tumor tissue in lung cancer. A modified ARM-PCR protocol with three rounds of nested PCR amplified TCRbeta. TCRdb re-analysed the multiplex PCR reads in MiXCR, keeping a single row per CDR3 protein. The sample has fewer than 150,000 distinct CDR3 sequences, around two thirds seen once; the top ten hold roughly 18%. RNA was extracted from bulk tissue without any cell sorting. Sequenced input: lung tumor tissue. These TCRs come from a man aged 55 to 69 with small cell lung cancer.

Note on this clonotype: This sequence may be a read error, since a much larger clone differs from it by one base. The chain is built from TRBV6-5 and TRBJ1-1; a possible D gene is TRBD1 (5 bases). The CDR3 spans 13 residues. Looked up from germline, CDR1 is MNHEY and CDR2 is SVGAGI. The CDR3 reads CVSSLGVNTEAFF. In nucleotides, the CDR3 is TGTGTCAGCAGTTTAGGGGTGAACACTGAAGCTTTCTTT.

V and J are TRBV11-2 and TRBJ2-7; the D gene is possibly TRBD2 (5 bases). Germline V gene lookup returns CDR1 SGHAT and CDR2 FQNNGV. The CDR3 is 15 amino acids. As DNA, the CDR3 is TGTGCCAGCAGTTTAGATACGGGGATCTATTACGAGCAGTACGTC. Translated: CASSLDTGIYYEQYV.